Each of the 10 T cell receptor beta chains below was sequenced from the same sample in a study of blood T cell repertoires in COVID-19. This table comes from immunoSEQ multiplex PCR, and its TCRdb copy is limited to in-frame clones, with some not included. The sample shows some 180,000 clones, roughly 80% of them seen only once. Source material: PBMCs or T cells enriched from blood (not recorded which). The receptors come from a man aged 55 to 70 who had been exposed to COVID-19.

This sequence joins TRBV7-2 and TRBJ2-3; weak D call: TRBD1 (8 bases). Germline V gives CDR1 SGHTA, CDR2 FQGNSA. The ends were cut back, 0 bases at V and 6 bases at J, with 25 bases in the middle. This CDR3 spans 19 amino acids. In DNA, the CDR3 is TGTGCCAGCAGCTTAGCCAGGGGGCGTCTAGCGGCAAACGAGGATACGCAGTATTTT. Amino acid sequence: CASSLARGRLAANEDTQYF.

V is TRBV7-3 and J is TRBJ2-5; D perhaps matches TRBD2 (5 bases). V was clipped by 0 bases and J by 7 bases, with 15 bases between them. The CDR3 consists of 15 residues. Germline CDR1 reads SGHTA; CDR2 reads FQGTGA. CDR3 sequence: CASSLTPGREGTQYF. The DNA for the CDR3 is TGTGCCAGCAGCTTAACCCCGGGAAGAGAGGGGACCCAGTACTTC.

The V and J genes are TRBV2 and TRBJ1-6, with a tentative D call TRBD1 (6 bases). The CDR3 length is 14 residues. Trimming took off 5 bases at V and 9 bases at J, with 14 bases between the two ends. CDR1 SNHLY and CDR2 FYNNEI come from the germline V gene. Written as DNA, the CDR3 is TGTGCCAGCAGTTTAACAGGGTTAGGTTCACCCCTCCACTTT. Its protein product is CASSLTGLGSPLHF.

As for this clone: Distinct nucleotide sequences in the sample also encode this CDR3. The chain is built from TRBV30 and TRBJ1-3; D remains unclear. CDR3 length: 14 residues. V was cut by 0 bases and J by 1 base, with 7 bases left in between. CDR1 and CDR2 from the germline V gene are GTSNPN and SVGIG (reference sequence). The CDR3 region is CAWSVGGSGNTIYF. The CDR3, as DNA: TGTGCCTGGAGTGTGGGCGGGTCTGGAAACACCATATATTTT.

The CDR3 nucleotides are TGTGCCAGTAGTGCGGGGATTTACGAGCAGTACTTC. It encodes CASSAGIYEQYF. The chain links TRBV19 to TRBJ2-7; possibly TRBD2 for D (6 bases). Germline CDR1 reads LNHDA; CDR2 reads SQIVND (reference sequence). Trimming took 5 bases from V and 4 from J, leaving 9 bases between them. The CDR3 covers 12 residues.

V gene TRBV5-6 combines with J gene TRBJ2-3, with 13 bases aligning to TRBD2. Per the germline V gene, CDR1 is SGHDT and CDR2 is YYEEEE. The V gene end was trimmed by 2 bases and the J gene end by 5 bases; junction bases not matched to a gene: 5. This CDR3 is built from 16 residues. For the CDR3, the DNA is TGTGCCAGCAGCTTACTAGCGGGAGGGTCCATAGATACGCAGTATTTT. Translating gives CASSLLAGGSIDTQYF.

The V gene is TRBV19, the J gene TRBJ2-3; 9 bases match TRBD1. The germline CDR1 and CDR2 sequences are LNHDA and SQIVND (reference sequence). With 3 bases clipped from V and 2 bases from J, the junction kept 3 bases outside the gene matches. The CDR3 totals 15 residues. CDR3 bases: TGTGCCAGTAGTATGGGGACAGGGAACACAGATACGCAGTATTTT. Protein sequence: CASSMGTGNTDTQYF.

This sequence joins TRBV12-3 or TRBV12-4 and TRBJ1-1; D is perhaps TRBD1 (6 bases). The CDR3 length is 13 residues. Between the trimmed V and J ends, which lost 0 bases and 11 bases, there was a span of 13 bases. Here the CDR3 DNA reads TGTGCCAGCAGTTTAGCGGAGGCAGGGGAGGCTTTCTTT. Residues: CASSLAEAGEAFF.

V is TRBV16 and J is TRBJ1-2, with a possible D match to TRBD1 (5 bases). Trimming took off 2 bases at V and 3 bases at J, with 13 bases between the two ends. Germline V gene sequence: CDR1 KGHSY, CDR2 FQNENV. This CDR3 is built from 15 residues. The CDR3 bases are TGTGCCAGCAGCCAAGATGTAGGGGCCTACTATGGCTACACCTTC. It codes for CASSQDVGAYYGYTF.

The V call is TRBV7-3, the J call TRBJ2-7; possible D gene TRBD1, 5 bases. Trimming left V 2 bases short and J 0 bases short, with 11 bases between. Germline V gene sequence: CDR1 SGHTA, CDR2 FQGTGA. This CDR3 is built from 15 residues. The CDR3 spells CASSLSDSSSYEQYF. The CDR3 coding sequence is TGTGCCAGCAGCTTATCAGACAGTAGCTCCTACGAGCAGTACTTC.